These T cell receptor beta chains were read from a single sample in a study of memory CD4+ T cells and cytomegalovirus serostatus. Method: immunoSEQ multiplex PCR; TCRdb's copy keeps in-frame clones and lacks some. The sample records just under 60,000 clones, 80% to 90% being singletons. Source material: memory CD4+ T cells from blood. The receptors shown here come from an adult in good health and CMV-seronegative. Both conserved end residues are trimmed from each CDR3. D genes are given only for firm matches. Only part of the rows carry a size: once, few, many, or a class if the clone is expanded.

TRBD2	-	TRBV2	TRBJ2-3	ASSSGLAGRTDTQY
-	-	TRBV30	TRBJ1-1	AFTGTNSRGAEAF
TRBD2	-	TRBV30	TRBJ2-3	AWSVPGLAASTDTQY
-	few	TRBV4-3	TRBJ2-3	ASSQPLEGGQDTQY
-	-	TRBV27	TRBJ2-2	ASISFQGVPGELF
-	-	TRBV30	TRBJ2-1	AWSVGRQGLYNEQF
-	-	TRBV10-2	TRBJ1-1	ASSESIFRRPGSEAF
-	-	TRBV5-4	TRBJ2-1	ASSSRWEQF
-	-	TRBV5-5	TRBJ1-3	ASSLDSGLPSSGNTIY
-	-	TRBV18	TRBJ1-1	ASSSRSPPGGKSEAF
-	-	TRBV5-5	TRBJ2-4	ASNRGGGRSNIQY
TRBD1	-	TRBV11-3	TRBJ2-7	ASSFSTGGSEQY
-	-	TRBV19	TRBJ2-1	ASGFGRGYNEQF
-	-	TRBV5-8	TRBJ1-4	ASSLRTGSEKLF
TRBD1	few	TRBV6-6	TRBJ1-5	ASSTGTGRNQPQH
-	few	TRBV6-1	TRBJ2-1	ASSFTAANEQF
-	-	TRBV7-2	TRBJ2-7	ASSMPLMGEQY
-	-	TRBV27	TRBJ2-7	ASSVRAPPPYEQY
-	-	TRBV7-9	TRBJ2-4	ASSLGRLGENIQY
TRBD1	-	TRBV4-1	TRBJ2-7	ASSQSAGQGTYEQY
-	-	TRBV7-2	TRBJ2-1	ASSPVAGFEQF
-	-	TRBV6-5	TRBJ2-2	ASSYNIRGGAGELF
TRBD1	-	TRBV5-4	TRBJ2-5	ASSWDRAGETQY
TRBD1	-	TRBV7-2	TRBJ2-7	ASSPDRGAYEQY
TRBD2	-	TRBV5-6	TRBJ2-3	ASSGVGGSWDTQY
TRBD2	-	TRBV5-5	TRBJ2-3	ASSLERDTDTQY
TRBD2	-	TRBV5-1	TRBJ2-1	ASSRSGLAGGDNYNEQF
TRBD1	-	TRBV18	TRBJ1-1	ASSRQGQGNEEAF
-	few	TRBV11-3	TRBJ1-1	ASSGGNTEAF
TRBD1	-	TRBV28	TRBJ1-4	ASSARRGYEKLF
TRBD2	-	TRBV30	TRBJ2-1	AWSGWGTSGRAVPHEQF
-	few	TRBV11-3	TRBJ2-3	ASSSSGRSTDTQY
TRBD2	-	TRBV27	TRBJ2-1	ASKGGSGNEQF
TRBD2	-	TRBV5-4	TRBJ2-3	ASSTRLAANTDTQY
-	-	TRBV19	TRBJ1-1	ASSLLGGNTEAF
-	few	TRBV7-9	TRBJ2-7	ASSSEGGSYEQY
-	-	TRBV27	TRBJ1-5	ASSLLGDQPQH
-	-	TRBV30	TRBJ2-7	AWEVGSYEQY
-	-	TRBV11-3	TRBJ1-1	ASSLDRGLQGIGTEAF
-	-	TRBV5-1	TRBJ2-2	ASSAAQVGELF
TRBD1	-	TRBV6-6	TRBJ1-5	ASRTGQGYQPQH
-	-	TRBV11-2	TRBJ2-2	ASSLYRTGELF
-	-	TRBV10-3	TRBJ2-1	AISPNDMSRYNEQF
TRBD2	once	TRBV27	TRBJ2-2	ASRLAGGWNNTGELF
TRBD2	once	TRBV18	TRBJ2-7	ASSSRTSGRRREQY
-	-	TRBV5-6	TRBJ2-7	ASSLEDYSYEQY
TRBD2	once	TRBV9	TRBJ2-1	ASSVIPTSGRANEQF
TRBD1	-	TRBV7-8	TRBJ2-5	ASSSGQYQETQY
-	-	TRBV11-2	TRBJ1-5	ASSKRGGNQPQH
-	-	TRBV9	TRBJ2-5	ASSIQGIGETQY
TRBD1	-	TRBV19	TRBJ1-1	ASRTTGVNTEAF
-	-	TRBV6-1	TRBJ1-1	ASKKQGQNTEAF
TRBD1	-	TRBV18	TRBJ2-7	ASSTDRGLYEQY
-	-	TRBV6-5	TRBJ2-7	ASSPNRGFYEQY
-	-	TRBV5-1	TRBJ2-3	ASSLKLGDTQY
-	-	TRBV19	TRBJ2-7	ASRGRADSYEQY
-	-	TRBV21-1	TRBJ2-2	ASSHVTGGDRELF
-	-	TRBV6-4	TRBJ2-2	ASKFLARTGELF
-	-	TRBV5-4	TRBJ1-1	ASSLAGKLEAF
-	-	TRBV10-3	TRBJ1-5	AISVGPAPLGNQPQH